This record concerns one TCR beta chain sequence. In this sample, this clone turned up a few times. Its cognate antigen has yet to be identified. Qualities for individual bases were not recorded, and no much larger clone is one base off. Based on the germline V gene, the CDR1 and CDR2 sequences are SGHTA and FQGNSA. Reading from cysteine to phenylalanine, the CDR3 counts 13 amino acids. The DNA shown is the 39-base CDR3, in frame from base 1. V is shortened by 1 base, J by 6 bases, and the region joining them spans 7 bases. Library method: the immunoSEQ multiplex PCR assay. A mixture of 60 forward primers for TCR Vbeta segments and 13 reverse primers for TCR Jbeta segments was used in the multiplex PCR. Amplification of the CDR3 region of rearranged TCR beta genes was performed with a multiplex PCR assay on genomic DNA. On the Illumina HiSeq System, the amplified TCR beta libraries were sequenced as 87-base-pair reads. Under the source paper's analysis protocol: A later analysis counted approximately 74 million unique TCR beta chains across the 550 to 750 repertoires, and some 11 million of these chains were shared by at least two donors. Raw reads were error-corrected and collapsed into unique sequences with a nearest-neighbor algorithm that merged closely related sequences to remove PCR and sequencing errors. To assign V, D and J gene segments, CDR3 sequences were aligned to IMGT reference sequences. Each retained sequence needed at least a six-nucleotide match to both a V gene segment and a J gene segment. A rearrangement was called productive if the CDR3 had no stop codons and remained in frame with V and J, and every other rearrangement was called non-productive. CDR3 was defined by IMGT convention, running from the second conserved V-encoded cysteine to the conserved J-encoded phenylalanine. The earlier analysis of roughly 590 of the donors excluded any sequence lacking an unambiguous match to a single V gene segment. An earlier analysis of several hundred of the donors called V segments functional above 56.7% productive rearrangements and segregating when the between-donor standard deviation exceeded 5%. A statistical classification framework was built to diagnose cytomegalovirus status from the catalog of TCR beta chain sequences. In a later analysis, TCR nucleotide sequences were compared against IMGT/GENE-DB human TR gene sequences so that V and J genes could be assigned. The TCRdist pipeline was used in a later analysis to assign CDR3 sequences and most-parsimonious VDJ recombination scenarios. In a later analysis, every TCR beta chain was defined by the combination of its CDR3 amino acid sequence and its V-gene family, and reads without a unique V-gene family were dropped. As a way to deal with suspected cross-contamination and a sequencing artifact, a later analysis dropped under 600 nucleotide sequences that were highly shared and had low generation probability. In a later analysis, a clonal expansion index was calculated for each public chain from normalized within-repertoire ranks of inferred template counts. Generation probabilities in a later analysis came from a VDJ recombination model fitted to out-of-frame rearrangements, and those results were checked against IGoR. Hypergeometric tests were used in a later analysis to score TCR-TCR, TCR-HLA and TCR-CMV co-occurrence, with a repertoire-size bias correction applied to the TCR pairs. A later analysis estimated false discovery rates by permuting HLA or CMV assignments 20 times. A later analysis grouped co-occurring TCRs with DBSCAN, adding TCRdist sequence similarity when clustering within HLA-allele-positive subsets. For co-occurrence clustering, repertoires with fewer than 30,000 or more than 120,000 public chains were excluded, along with five or six repertoires with anomalous nucleotide sharing. This is the immuneACCESS table as TCRdb keeps it, with only in-frame sequences that have V and J called. A part of the clones is gone; compared with another copy, unresolved V genes explain less than half, and the rest is unexplained. The DNA was the basis for D and trimming; V, J and clone size are from that table. The sample table contains nearly 95,000 clones; only one count was recorded for about 63% of them. The ten biggest clones cover roughly 6% of the sample.

This sample is drawn from a study of cytomegalovirus exposure and HLA in healthy donors (dated by TCRdb to the late 2010s). Concerning the study at large: In an earlier analysis of 450 to 750 of the donors, about 270 Gb of sequence data and just under 120 million unique TCR beta sequences from 150 million to 200 million T cells were reported. To study patterns of TCR occurrence, a later analysis re-analyzed previously published TCR beta repertoires from hundreds of donors and added high-resolution HLA genotyping. Roughly five DR-DQ haplotypes were handled as single units for association and clustering, since linkage in the cohort was strong. The number of typed donors differed by locus: about 620-630 for A, B, C, DRB1 and DQB1; about 520 for DQA1; 606 for DPA1; and some 430 for DPB1. Donor age, sex, ethnicity and CMV serostatus were compiled together with the repertoire data. The study profiled the T cell repertoires of some 610 subjects by immunosequencing and related them to cytomegalovirus serostatus. In a later genetic analysis, genome-wide SNP genotypes for about 65% of the roughly 700 donors were used, and that subset was treated as a discovery cohort. Rather than drawing on any new phenotypic data, the later analysis identified candidate immune exposures from TCR beta sequences and the way those sequences occurred across donors. The study was designed to test whether signatures of past pathogen exposure could be identified by cataloging public T cell receptors. Around 320 gigabases of sequencing data and 70 million to 100 million unique TCR sequences were included in an early release covering under 650 HLA-typed donors. The genetic ancestry cluster associated with self-reported Caucasian donors included roughly four fifths of the roughly 390 genotyped donors. On average, around 240,000 unique TCR beta nucleotide sequences were sequenced per donor among several hundred genotyped donors of the cohort, with roughly 18% of those sequences being non-productive. High-throughput TCR immunosequencing, statistical association of individual TCRs with disease status, and machine learning were combined to predict cytomegalovirus infection status. Both class I and class II loci were covered by HLA typing, at four-digit resolution. In addition to the first cohort of around 670 subjects, a separate validation cohort of 120 different subjects was used. An earlier analysis of more than 450 of the donors used high-throughput TCR beta sequencing to judge whether each TCR beta V gene segment behaved as functional or pseudogenic. All discovery cohort repertoires had been generated using a single sequencing platform. Results and caveats for the whole study, not just this receptor: Specific HLA alleles were associated with 16,951 TCR beta sequences at a false discovery rate of 0.05 in a later analysis. The classifier was reported to diagnose cytomegalovirus status with high specificity and sensitivity in both the original and validation cohorts. V-gene and J-gene trimming of TCR beta chains was associated with a missense DCLRE1C variant in a later genetic analysis, and the association was replicated in an independent cohort. In a later analysis, the rate of TCR association differed among HLA loci, with DRB1 alleles having the most associated TCRs and HLA-C alleles having the fewest. The sequencing pipeline was judged likely to have produced a cluster of highly shared sequence variants as a technical artifact. The cohort was sequenced for TCR beta chains only, and without alpha or paired-chain data the features that could be detected were limited. The 87-base-pair reads could not distinguish some IMGT-functional V segments, including TRBV6-2 and TRBV6-3, so those segments were excluded. Several of the top co-occurrence clusters appeared to be linked to parvovirus B19, influenza, CMV and Epstein-Barr virus, according to a later analysis. The presence/absence analyses assumed that sequencing depth was roughly uniform across donors, and that assumption may not be true. A further reported finding was that TCR beta sequences accurately predicted the HLA-A and HLA-B alleles for most subjects in the first cohort. An earlier analysis of several hundred of the donors showed that most TCR beta V segments appeared in productive rearrangements either about 87% or about 30% of the time, which broadly matched IMGT annotations. Three of the identified cytomegalovirus-associated TCR beta chains were confirmed in vitro to be specific for cytomegalovirus antigens. According to a later genetic analysis, donors in an Asian-associated ancestry cluster had fewer N-insertions in productive TCRs than the approximately 670-donor mean. Compared with equally common non-associated chains, HLA-associated TCR beta chains in a later analysis were more clonally expanded and had lower generation probabilities. For the cohort, immune exposure information was limited to CMV serostatus. Because some donors lacked HLA typing at each locus, the association tests relied only on the typed subset. Assigning TCR associations to individual alleles was difficult when HLA alleles, especially DR and DQ, strongly co-occurred. Because counts were too low, seventeen rarely observed V segments, including chromosome 9 orphons, were excluded from the earlier analysis of fewer than 650 of the donors. Linkage disequilibrium might explain the correlated functional status among segregating V segments, but an unknown experimental factor could not be ruled out. The authors suggested that the approach could potentially be generalized to other disease states and immunological phenotypes. Most CMV-associated TCR beta chains appeared to be HLA-restricted in a later analysis, and the HLA associations seemed to be driven largely by CMV exposure. A total of 164 TCR beta chains were listed by the study as associated with cytomegalovirus. Most TCR sequences were seen in very few donors, while some public TCRs were found in many individuals.

The cohort consisted of 670 or so healthy bone marrow donors. Cohort members were all nominally healthy when sampled, although unrecorded immune exposures were likely present. The donor tested CMV seronegative, placing the donor among the 352 seronegative members of the cohort. A peripheral blood sample was collected from each donor, and TCR beta sequencing was performed on peripheral blood mononuclear cells. Genomic DNA extraction from the blood cell samples was performed with the Qiagen DNeasy Blood Extraction Kit. This receptor was identified in a woman aged 25-40 years in good health and CMV-seronegative. The chain links TRBV7-2 with TRBJ1-5; no confident D gene assignment can be made. The sequencing input was PBMCs. The nucleotide sequence is TGTGCCAGCAGCTTAGGAGTTCTTCAGCCCCAGCATTTT. It encodes CASSLGVLQPQHF.